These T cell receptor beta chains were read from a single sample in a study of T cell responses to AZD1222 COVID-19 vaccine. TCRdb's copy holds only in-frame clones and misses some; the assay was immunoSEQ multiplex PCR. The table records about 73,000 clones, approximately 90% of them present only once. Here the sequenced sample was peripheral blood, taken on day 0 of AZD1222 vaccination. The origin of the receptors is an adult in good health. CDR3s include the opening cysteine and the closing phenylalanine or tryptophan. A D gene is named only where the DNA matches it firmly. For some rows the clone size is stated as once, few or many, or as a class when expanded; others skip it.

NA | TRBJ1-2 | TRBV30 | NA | CAYTGKLDYGYTF | TGTGCCTATACAGGGAAGTTGGACTATGGCTACACCTTC
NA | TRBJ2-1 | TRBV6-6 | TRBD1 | CATTGTDSSYNEQFF | TGTGCCACTACGGGGACAGACAGCTCCTACAATGAGCAGTTCTTC
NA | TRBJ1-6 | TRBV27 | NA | CASSIGDTSSYNSPLHF | TGTGCCAGCAGTATAGGGGACACGAGCTCCTATAATTCACCCCTCCACTTT
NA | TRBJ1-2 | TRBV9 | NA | CASSPSQGTVGYTF | TGTGCCAGCAGCCCCAGTCAGGGAACGGTGGGCTACACCTTC
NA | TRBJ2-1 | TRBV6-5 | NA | CASSRGGTTYNEQFF | TGTGCCAGCAGCCGAGGAGGGACAACCTACAATGAGCAGTTCTTC
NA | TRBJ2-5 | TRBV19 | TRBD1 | CASSMGRGLETQYF | TGTGCCAGTAGTATGGGCAGGGGGTTAGAGACCCAGTACTTC
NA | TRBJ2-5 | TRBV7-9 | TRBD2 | CASSQTSGWGYGETQYF | TGTGCCAGCAGCCAGACTAGCGGTTGGGGTTACGGAGAGACCCAGTACTTC
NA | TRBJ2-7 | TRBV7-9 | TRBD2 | CASSPQGLAASYEQYF | TGTGCCAGCAGCCCGCAGGGACTAGCGGCATCCTACGAGCAGTACTTC
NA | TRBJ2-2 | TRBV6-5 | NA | CASMRQGGDTGELFF | TGTGCCAGCATGAGACAGGGAGGAGACACCGGGGAGCTGTTTTTT
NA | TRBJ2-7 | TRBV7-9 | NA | CASSQSSEQYF | TGTGCCAGCAGCCAGAGTAGCGAGCAGTACTTC
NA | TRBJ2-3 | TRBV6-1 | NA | CASSGRGRGDADTQYF | TGTGCCAGCAGTGGAAGGGGTAGGGGGGACGCAGATACGCAGTATTTT
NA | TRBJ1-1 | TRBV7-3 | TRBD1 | CASSLGRTGGETEAFF | TGTGCCAGCAGCTTAGGCAGAACAGGGGGGGAAACTGAAGCTTTCTTT
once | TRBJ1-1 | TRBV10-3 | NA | CAISEGGGLNTEAFF | TGTGCCATCAGTGAGGGGGGGGGCCTGAACACTGAAGCTTTCTTT
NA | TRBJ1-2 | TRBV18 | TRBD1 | CASSPTGAHYGYTF | TGTGCCAGCTCACCGACAGGGGCCCACTATGGCTACACCTTC
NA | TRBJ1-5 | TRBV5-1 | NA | CASSLDSNQPQHF | TGCGCCAGCAGCTTGGACAGCAATCAGCCCCAGCATTTT
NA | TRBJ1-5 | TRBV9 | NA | CASSARGDSNQPQHF | TGTGCCAGCAGCGCGCGGGGCGATAGCAATCAGCCCCAGCATTTT
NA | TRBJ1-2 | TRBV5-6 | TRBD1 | CASSSRDRGYGYTF | TGTGCCAGCAGTTCCCGGGACAGGGGGTATGGCTACACCTTC
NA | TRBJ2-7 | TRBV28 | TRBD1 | CASRTGGSYEQYF | TGTGCCAGCAGGACAGGGGGCTCCTACGAGCAGTACTTC
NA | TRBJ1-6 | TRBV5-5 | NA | CASSPEMGLGISPLHF | TGTGCCAGCAGCCCGGAGATGGGACTTGGGATTTCACCCCTCCACTTT
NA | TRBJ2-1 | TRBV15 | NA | CATNPRQGSYNEQFF | TGCGCCACCAACCCTAGGCAAGGGTCCTACAATGAGCAGTTCTTC
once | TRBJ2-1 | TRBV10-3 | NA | CAISDRVMDEQFF | TGTGCCATCAGTGACAGGGTTATGGATGAGCAGTTCTTC
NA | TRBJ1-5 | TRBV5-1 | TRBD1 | CASSLAGGNQPQHF | TGCGCCAGCAGCTTGGCAGGGGGGAATCAGCCCCAGCATTTT
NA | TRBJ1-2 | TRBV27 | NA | CASRREGGVDGYTF | TGTGCCAGCAGGAGGGAAGGGGGTGTCGATGGCTACACCTTC
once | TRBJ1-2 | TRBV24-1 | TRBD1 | CATSDPGGYGYTF | TGTGCCACCAGTGATCCAGGGGGATATGGCTACACCTTC
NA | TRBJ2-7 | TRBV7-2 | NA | CASSSSSYEQYF | TGTGCCAGCAGCTCAAGCTCCTACGAGCAGTACTTC
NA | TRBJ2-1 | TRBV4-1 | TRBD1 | CASSRTGGASNEQFF | TGCGCCAGCAGCCGAACAGGGGGCGCTTCCAATGAGCAGTTCTTC
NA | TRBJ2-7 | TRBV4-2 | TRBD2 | CASSHWGTSGYEQYF | TGTGCCAGCAGCCATTGGGGGACTAGCGGCTACGAGCAGTACTTC
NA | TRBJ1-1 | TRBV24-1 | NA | CATSPSRGTNTEAFF | TGTGCCACCAGCCCTTCTCGGGGGACGAACACTGAAGCTTTCTTT
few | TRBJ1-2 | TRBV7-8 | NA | CASSLGVNYGYTF | TGTGCCAGCAGCTTAGGGGTCAACTATGGCTACACCTTC
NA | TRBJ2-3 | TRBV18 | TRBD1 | CASSPGGTGGVADTQYF | TGTGCCAGCTCACCAGGAGGGACAGGGGGAGTGGCAGATACGCAGTATTTT
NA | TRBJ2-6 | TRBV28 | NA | CASRPGGANVLTF | TGTGCCAGCAGACCCGGGGGGGCCAACGTCCTGACTTTC
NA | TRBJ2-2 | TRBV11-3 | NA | CASSLDTRAAGELFF | TGTGCCAGCAGCTTAGATACCCGGGCTGCCGGGGAGCTGTTTTTT
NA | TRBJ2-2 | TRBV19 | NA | CASSNIPNTGELFF | TGTGCCAGTAGTAATATACCGAACACCGGGGAGCTGTTTTTT
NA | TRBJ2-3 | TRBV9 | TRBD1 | CASSVEGRGPGTQYF | TGTGCCAGCAGCGTAGAGGGCAGGGGGCCGGGTACGCAGTATTTT
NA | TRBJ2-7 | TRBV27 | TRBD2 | CASRLTSYHEQYF | TGTGCCAGCAGGCTGACTAGCTACCACGAGCAGTACTTC
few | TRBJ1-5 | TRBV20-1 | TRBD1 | CSASLGGGGGNSNQPQHF | TGCAGTGCTAGTCTGGGAGGAGGGGGCGGGAATAGCAATCAGCCCCAGCATTTT
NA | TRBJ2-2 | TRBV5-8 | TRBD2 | CASSPLAAPAGELFF | TGTGCCAGCAGCCCCCTAGCGGCCCCCGCCGGGGAGCTGTTTTTT
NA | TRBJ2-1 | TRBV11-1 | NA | CASSLAPVGVGYNEQFF | TGTGCCAGCAGCTTAGCCCCAGTGGGAGTCGGCTACAATGAGCAGTTCTTC
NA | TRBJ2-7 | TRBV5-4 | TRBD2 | CASSLPGSPSAGEQYF | TGTGCCAGCAGCTTGCCGGGTAGCCCTTCAGCGGGGGAGCAGTACTTC
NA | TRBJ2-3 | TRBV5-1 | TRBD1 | CASTDRDRGTDTQYF | TGCGCCAGCACCGACCGGGACAGGGGTACAGATACGCAGTATTTT
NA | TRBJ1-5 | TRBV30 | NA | CAWRLLRGGIFDQPQHF | TGTGCCTGGAGATTGCTTCGGGGGGGTATTTTCGATCAGCCCCAGCATTTT
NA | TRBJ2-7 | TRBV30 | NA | CAWSETGSEQYF | TGTGCCTGGAGTGAGACAGGTTCCGAGCAGTACTTC
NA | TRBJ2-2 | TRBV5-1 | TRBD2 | CASKPLSGSNTGELFF | TGCGCCAGCAAACCGCTTAGCGGGAGTAACACCGGGGAGCTGTTTTTT
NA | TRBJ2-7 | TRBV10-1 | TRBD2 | CASSEGAGEGDEQYF | TGCGCCAGCAGTGAGGGAGCGGGAGAAGGGGACGAGCAGTACTTC
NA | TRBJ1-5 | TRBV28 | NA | CASTDSYQPQHF | TGTGCCAGCACGGACAGTTATCAGCCCCAGCATTTT
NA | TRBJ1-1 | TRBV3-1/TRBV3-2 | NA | CASSQEGWAGGTEAFF | TGTGCCAGCAGCCAAGAGGGGTGGGCGGGGGGCACTGAAGCTTTCTTT
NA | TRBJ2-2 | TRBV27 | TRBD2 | CASSLPPRSGGPGELFF | TGTGCCAGCAGTTTACCCCCCCGTAGCGGGGGGCCCGGGGAGCTGTTTTTT
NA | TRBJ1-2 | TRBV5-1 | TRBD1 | CASSKGQGNHGYTF | TGCGCCAGCAGCAAGGGACAGGGGAACCATGGCTACACCTTC
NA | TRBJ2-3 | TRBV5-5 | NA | CASSFQLGEDTQYF | TGTGCCAGCAGCTTTCAGCTGGGCGAAGATACGCAGTATTTT
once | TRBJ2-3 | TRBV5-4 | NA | CASSLAGDVTDTQYF | TGTGCCAGCAGCTTGGCGGGAGATGTCACAGATACGCAGTATTTT
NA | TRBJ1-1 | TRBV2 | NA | CASSVLLNTEAFF | TGTGCCAGCAGTGTTCTACTGAACACTGAAGCTTTCTTT
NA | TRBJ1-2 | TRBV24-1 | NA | CATSDTPSAGDYGYTF | TGTGCCACCAGTGATACCCCTTCAGCGGGGGACTATGGCTACACCTTC
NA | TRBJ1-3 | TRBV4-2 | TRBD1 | CASSRLDRVIYF | TGTGCCAGCAGCCGCCTGGACAGGGTTATCTATTTT
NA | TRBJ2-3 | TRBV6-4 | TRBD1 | CASSPGTGDTDTQYF | TGTGCCAGCAGTCCCGGGACAGGGGACACAGATACGCAGTATTTT
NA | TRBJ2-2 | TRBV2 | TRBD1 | CASSETAGGSGELFF | TGTGCCAGCAGTGAAACTGCAGGGGGCTCCGGGGAGCTGTTTTTT
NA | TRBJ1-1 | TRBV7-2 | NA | CASSLSLLGWGNTNTEAFF | TGTGCCAGCAGCTTATCATTACTAGGCTGGGGCAATACGAACACTGAAGCTTTCTTT
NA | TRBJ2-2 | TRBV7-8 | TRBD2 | CASSTSVGTGELFF | TGTGCCAGCAGCACTAGCGTGGGCACCGGGGAGCTGTTTTTT
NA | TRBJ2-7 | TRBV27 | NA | CASSLMGASSYEQYF | TGTGCCAGCAGTTTAATGGGGGCGAGTTCCTACGAGCAGTACTTC
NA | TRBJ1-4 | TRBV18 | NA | CASSPGGANEKLFF | TGTGCCAGCTCACCAGGGGGTGCTAATGAAAAACTGTTTTTT